These T cell receptor beta chains were read from a single sample in a study of blood T cell repertoires in COVID-19. TCRdb's copy holds only in-frame clones and misses some; the assay was immunoSEQ multiplex PCR. The data contain about 290,000 clones, around 90% of them singletons. The sequenced sample consisted of PBMCs or T cells enriched from blood (not recorded which). These receptors originate from a middle-aged woman who had recovered from COVID-19. Each CDR3 is given with its conserved first and last residue. D genes are given only for firm matches. Rows may omit the clone size; those that give it use once, few, many or a size class.

v_gene,len,j_gene,d_gene,abundance,CDR3nt,CDR3aa
TRBV10-3,16,TRBJ1-5,TRBD1,-,TGTGCCATCAGTGAGTCCTCCGAGACAGGGTTGTTAGCCCAGCATTTT,CAISESSETGLLAQHF
TRBV7-8,13,TRBJ1-1,-,-,TGTGCCAGCAGCGCACAGGGGAACACTGAAGCTTTCTTT,CASSAQGNTEAFF
TRBV3-1/TRBV3-2,16,TRBJ2-7,TRBD2,once,TGTGCCAGCAGCCAGGGTGTTAGCGGGAACTCCTACGAGCAGTACTTC,CASSQGVSGNSYEQYF
TRBV7-8,16,TRBJ2-5,TRBD1,-,TGTGCCAGCAGCCAAGACCGACAGGGGGCGGGAGAGACCCAGTACTTC,CASSQDRQGAGETQYF
TRBV5-1,16,TRBJ1-3,TRBD1,-,TGCGCCAGCAGCTTGACAGGGGGCATATCCGGAAACACCATATATTTT,CASSLTGGISGNTIYF
TRBV28,12,TRBJ1-5,-,once,TGTGCCAGCAGCGACCCGGGGGGGCCCCAGCATTTT,CASSDPGGPQHF
TRBV11-1,14,TRBJ1-2,-,-,TGTGCCAGCAGCCCCCCCGGGGAAGTCTATGGCTACACCTTC,CASSPPGEVYGYTF
TRBV7-3,15,TRBJ2-7,TRBD1,-,TGTGCCAGCAGCTCTTACCGGGACAGACCCTACGAGCAGTACTTC,CASSSYRDRPYEQYF
TRBV6-5,11,TRBJ2-7,-,once,TGTGCCAGCAGTCCTTCCTACGAGCAGTACTTC,CASSPSYEQYF
TRBV5-4,14,TRBJ2-5,TRBD2,-,TGTGCCAGCAGCCGCGGGGGGGACCAAGAGACCCAGTACTTC,CASSRGGDQETQYF
TRBV7-2,14,TRBJ1-1,TRBD1,-,TGTGCCAGCAGCTTAGTTAGGCAGGGGGGAGTAGCTTTCTTT,CASSLVRQGGVAFF
TRBV29-1,12,TRBJ1-1,-,-,TGCAGCGTTCGTCAGGGAAACACTGAAGCTTTCTTT,CSVRQGNTEAFF
TRBV2,14,TRBJ1-1,TRBD1,-,TGTGCCAGCAGTGAGACAGGGGGCCGAACTGAAGCTTTCTTT,CASSETGGRTEAFF
TRBV18,14,TRBJ1-6,-,-,TGTGCCAGCTCACCTCAGGGGAATAATTCACCCCTCCACTTT,CASSPQGNNSPLHF
TRBV21-1,17,TRBJ1-2,-,-,TGTGCCAGCAGCAAAGGACGGGGGACAGGGGGTTTCGGTGGCTACACCTTC,CASSKGRGTGGFGGYTF
TRBV4-3,17,TRBJ1-6,-,-,TGCGCCAGCAGCCAAGAAGGGGCTTGGGGGGGCACTTCACCCCTCCACTTT,CASSQEGAWGGTSPLHF
TRBV6-5,12,TRBJ2-7,-,-,TGTGCCAGCAGCAACGGTCCCTACGAGCAGTACTTC,CASSNGPYEQYF
TRBV7-6,16,TRBJ2-5,TRBD2,-,TGTGCCAGCAGCTCATACGGGACTAGCGTTGCGGAGACCCAGTACTTC,CASSSYGTSVAETQYF
TRBV4-2,15,TRBJ1-5,-,-,TGTGCCAGCAGCCAAGTGTCGGTGAGGTATCAGCCCCAGCATTTT,CASSQVSVRYQPQHF
TRBV15,21,TRBJ2-7,TRBD2,-,TGTGCCACCAGCAGAGCTACCCGACTAGCGGGAGGACTCGATCGCTCCTACGAGCAGTACTTC,CATSRATRLAGGLDRSYEQYF
TRBV27,16,TRBJ2-6,TRBD1,once,TGTGCCAGCAGAACGACAGGGCCCTCTGGGGCCAACGTCCTGACTTTC,CASRTTGPSGANVLTF
TRBV5-1,18,TRBJ2-1,TRBD2,-,TGCGCCAGCAGCCCGGGTGCGCTAGCGGGAGTTGTTTACAATGAGCAGTTCTTC,CASSPGALAGVVYNEQFF
TRBV7-9,15,TRBJ1-4,-,-,TGTGCCAGCAGCTTAGTAGGAGGAACTAATGAAAAACTGTTTTTT,CASSLVGGTNEKLFF
TRBV14,13,TRBJ2-5,-,-,TGTGCCAGCAGCCGGAGGGGGGGGGAGACCCAGTACTTC,CASSRRGGETQYF
TRBV6-5,15,TRBJ1-5,-,once,TGTGCCAGCAGGCTGGACAGTTCTAACAATCAGCCCCAGCATTTT,CASRLDSSNNQPQHF
TRBV7-2,17,TRBJ1-1,-,-,TGTGCCAGCAGCTTATCTCGGCGGGCAGGAGTGAACACTGAAGCTTTCTTT,CASSLSRRAGVNTEAFF
TRBV18,15,TRBJ2-2,-,once,TGTGCCAGCTCACCTCCCTGGAGGGTTGAGGGGGAGCTGTTTTTT,CASSPPWRVEGELFF
TRBV6-5,15,TRBJ1-1,-,-,TGTGCCAGCAGTTACACGGACAGCCAGCACACTGAAGCTTTCTTT,CASSYTDSQHTEAFF
TRBV19,13,TRBJ1-2,-,few,TGTGCCAGTAGACCAGGGGTTTATTCGGGCTACACCTTC,CASRPGVYSGYTF